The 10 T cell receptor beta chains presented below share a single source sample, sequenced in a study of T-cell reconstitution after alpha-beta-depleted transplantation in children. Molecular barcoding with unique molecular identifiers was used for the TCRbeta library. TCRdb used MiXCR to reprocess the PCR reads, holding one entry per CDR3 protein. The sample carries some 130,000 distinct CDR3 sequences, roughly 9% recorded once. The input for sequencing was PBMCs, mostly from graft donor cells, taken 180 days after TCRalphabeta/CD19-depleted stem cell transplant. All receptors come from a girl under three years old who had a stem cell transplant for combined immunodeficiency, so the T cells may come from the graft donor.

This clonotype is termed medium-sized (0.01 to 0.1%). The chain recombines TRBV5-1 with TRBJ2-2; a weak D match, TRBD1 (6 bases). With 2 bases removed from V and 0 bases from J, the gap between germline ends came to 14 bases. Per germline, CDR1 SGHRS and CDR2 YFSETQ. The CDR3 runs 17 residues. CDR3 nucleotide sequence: TGCGCCAGCAGCTTTTCCCTGACAGGTTCGAACACCGGGGAGCTGTTTTTT. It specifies CASSFSLTGSNTGELFF.

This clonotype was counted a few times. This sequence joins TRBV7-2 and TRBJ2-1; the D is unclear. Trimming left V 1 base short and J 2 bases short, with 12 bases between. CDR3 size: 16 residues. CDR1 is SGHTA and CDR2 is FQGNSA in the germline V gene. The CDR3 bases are TGTGCCAGCAGCTTAGATCCGACACCCGCCTACAATGAGCAGTTCTTC. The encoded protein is CASSLDPTPAYNEQFF.

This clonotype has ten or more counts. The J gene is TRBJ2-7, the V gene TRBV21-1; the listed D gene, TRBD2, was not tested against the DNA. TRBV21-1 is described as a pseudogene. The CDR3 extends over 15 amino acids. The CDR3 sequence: CASSKVGGQDYEQYF. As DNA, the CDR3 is TGTGCCAGCAGCAAAGTTGGAGGGCAAGACTACGAGCAGTACTTC.

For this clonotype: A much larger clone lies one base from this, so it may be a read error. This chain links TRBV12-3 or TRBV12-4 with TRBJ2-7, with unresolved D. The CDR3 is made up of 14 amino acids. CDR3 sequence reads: CAGSLYSRNYEQYF. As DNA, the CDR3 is TGTGCCGGCAGTTTATATAGTCGGAATTACGAGCAGTACTTC.

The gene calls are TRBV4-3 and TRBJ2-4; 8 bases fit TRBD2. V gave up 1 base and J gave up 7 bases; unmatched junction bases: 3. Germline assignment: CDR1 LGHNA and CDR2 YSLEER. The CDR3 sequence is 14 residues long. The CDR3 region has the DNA TGCGCCAGCAGCCAAGCCGGGAGGGACAACATTCAGTACTTC. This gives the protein CASSQAGRDNIQYF.

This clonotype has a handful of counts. Here the CDR3 DNA reads TGTGCCAGCAGCTCGACTAGCGGGTGGGATCGGGAGCAGTACTTC. This translates into CASSSTSGWDREQYF. The gene calls are TRBV13 and TRBJ2-7; 10 bases line up with TRBD2. Per the germline V gene, CDR1 is PRHDT and CDR2 is FYEKMQ (reference sequence). The CDR3 loop spans 15 amino acids. Trimming took 4 bases from V and 7 from J; bases not matched to a gene: 10.

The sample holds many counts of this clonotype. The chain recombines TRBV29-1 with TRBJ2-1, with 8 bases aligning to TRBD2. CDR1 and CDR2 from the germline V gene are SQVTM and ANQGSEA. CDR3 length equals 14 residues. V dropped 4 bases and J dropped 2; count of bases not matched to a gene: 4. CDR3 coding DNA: TGCAGCGTTGGGGTTAGCGGGGCCTACAATGAGCAGTTCTTC. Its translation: CSVGVSGAYNEQFF.

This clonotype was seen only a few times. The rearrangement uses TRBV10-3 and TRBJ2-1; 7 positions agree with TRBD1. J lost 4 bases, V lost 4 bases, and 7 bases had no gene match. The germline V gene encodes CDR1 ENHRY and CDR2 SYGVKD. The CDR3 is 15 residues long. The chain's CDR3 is CAISGGTALYNEQFF. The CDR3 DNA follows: TGTGCCATCAGTGGAGGGACAGCGCTTTACAATGAGCAGTTCTTC.

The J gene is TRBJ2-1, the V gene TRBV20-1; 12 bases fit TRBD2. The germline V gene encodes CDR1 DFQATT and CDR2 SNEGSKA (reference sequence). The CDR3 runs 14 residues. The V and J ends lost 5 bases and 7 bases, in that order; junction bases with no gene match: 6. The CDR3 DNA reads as TGCAGTGCTGTACTAGCGGGAGGTACTAATGAGCAGTTCTTC. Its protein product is CSAVLAGGTNEQFF.

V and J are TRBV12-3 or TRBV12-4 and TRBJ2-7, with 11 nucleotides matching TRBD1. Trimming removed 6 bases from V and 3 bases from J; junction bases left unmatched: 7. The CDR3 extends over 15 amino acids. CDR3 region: CASSPLGQGGYEQYF. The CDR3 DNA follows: TGTGCCAGCAGCCCCTTGGGACAGGGGGGCTACGAGCAGTACTTC.